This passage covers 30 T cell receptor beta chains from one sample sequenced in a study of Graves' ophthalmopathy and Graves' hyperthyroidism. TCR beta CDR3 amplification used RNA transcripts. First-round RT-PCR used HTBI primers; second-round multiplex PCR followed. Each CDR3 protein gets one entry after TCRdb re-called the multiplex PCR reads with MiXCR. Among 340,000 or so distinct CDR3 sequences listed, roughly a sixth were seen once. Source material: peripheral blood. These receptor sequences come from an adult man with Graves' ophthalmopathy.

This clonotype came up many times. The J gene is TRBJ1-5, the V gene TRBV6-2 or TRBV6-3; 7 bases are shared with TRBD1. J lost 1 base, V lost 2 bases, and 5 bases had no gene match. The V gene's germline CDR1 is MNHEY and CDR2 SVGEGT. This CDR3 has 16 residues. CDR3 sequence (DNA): TGTGCCAGCAGTTACGCGACAGGGACCAGCAATCAGCCCCAGCATTTT. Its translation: CASSYATGTSNQPQHF.

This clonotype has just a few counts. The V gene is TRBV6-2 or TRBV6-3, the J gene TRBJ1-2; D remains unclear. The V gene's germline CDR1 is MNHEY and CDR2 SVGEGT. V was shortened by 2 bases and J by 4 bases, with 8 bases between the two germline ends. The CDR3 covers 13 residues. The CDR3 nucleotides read TGTGCCAGCAGTTACGGGAACACCTATGGCTACACCTTC. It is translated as CASSYGNTYGYTF.

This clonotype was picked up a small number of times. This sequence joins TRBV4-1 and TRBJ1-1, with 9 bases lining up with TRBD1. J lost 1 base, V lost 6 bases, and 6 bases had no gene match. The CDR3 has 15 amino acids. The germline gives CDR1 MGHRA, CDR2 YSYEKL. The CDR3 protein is CASRLTGQGNTEAFF. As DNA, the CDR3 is TGCGCCAGCAGGCTTACGGGACAGGGGAACACTGAAGCTTTCTTT.

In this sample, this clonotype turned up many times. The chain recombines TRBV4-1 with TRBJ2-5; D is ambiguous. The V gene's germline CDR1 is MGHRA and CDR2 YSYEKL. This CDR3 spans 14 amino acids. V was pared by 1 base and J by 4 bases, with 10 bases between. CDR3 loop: CASSQVDVGETQYF. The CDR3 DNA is TGCGCCAGCAGCCAAGTGGACGTCGGAGAGACCCAGTACTTC.

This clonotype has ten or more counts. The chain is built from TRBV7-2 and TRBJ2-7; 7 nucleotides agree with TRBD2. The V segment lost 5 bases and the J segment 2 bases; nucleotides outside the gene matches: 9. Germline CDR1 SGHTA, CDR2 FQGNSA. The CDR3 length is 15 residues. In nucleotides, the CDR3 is TGTGCCAGCAGCCTAGTGGCGGGGGTAGCCTACGAGCAGTACTTC. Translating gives CASSLVAGVAYEQYF.

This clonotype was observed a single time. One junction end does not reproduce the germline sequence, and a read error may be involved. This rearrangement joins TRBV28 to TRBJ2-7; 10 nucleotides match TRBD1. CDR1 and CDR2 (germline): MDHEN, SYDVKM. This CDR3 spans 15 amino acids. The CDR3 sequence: CVSSSPGTGVYEQYF. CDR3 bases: TGTGTCAGCAGTTCCCCAGGGACAGGGGTTTACGAGCAGTACTTC.

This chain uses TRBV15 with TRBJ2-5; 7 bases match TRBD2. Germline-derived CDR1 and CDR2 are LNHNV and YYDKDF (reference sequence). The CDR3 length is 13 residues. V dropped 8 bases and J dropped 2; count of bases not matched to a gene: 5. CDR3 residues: CATGVGGQETQYF. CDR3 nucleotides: TGTGCCACCGGGGTCGGGGGGCAAGAGACCCAGTACTTC.

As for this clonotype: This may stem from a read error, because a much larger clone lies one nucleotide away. The CDR3 DNA reads TGCAGCGTTGTGGTTGCGGACCAAGCCTTCTTT. Protein product: CSVVVADQAFF. J is TRBJ1-1 and V is TRBV29-1, with no clear D. This CDR3 comprises 11 residues. Germline V gene data show CDR1 as SQVTM and CDR2 as ANQGSEA.

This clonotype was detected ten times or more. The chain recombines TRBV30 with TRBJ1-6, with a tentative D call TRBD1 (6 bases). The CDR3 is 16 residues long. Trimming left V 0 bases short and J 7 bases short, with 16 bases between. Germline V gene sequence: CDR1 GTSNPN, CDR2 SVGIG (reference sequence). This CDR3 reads CAWSVGGAGENSPLHF. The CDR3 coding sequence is TGTGCCTGGAGTGTAGGTGGGGCAGGGGAAAATTCACCCCTCCACTTT.

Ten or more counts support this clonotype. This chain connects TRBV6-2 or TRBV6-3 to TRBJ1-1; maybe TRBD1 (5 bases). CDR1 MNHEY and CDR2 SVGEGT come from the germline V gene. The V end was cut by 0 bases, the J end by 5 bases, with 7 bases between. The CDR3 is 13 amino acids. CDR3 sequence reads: CASSYSGATEAFF. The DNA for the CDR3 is TGTGCCAGCAGTTACTCAGGGGCTACTGAAGCTTTCTTT.

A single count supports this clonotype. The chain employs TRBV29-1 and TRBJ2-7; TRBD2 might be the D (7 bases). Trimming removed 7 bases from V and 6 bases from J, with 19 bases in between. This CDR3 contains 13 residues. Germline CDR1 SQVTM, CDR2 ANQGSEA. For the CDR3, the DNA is TGCAGCGCCCTGGAGGGGGGGGAGTCCGAGCAGTACTTC. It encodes CSALEGGESEQYF.

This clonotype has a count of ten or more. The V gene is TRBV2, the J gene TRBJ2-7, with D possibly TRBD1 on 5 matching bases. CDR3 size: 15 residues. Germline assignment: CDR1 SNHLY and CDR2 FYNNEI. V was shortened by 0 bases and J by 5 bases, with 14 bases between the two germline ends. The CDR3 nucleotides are TGTGCCAGCAGTGAAGCGCTTCAGGGTCCCCACGAGCAGTACTTC. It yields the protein CASSEALQGPHEQYF.

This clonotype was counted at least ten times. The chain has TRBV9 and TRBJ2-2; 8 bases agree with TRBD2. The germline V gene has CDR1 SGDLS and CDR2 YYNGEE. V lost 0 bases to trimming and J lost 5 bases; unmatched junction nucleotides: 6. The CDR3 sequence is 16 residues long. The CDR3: CASSVGPAGVTGELFF. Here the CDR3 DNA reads TGTGCCAGCAGCGTAGGCCCAGCGGGGGTAACCGGGGAGCTGTTTTTT.

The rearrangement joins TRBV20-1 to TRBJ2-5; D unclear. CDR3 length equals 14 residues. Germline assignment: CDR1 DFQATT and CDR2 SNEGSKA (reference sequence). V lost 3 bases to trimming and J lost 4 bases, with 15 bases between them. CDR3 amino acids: CSARSSPRVETQYF. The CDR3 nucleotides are TGCAGTGCTAGGAGCAGTCCTAGAGTAGAGACCCAGTACTTC.

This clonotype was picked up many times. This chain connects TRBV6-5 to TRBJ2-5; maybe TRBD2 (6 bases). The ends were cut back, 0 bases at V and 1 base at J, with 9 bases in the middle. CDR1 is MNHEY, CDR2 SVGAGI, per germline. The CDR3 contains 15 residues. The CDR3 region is CASSYSNGGQETQYF. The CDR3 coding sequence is TGTGCCAGCAGTTACTCGAACGGGGGCCAAGAGACCCAGTACTTC.

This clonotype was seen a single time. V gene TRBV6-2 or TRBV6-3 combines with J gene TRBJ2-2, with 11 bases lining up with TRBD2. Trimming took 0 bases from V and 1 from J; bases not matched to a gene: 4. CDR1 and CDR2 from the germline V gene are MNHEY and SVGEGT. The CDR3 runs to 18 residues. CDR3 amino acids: CASSYSGLAEVNTGELFF. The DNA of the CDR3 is TGTGCCAGCAGTTACTCGGGACTAGCGGAGGTGAACACCGGGGAGCTGTTTTTT.

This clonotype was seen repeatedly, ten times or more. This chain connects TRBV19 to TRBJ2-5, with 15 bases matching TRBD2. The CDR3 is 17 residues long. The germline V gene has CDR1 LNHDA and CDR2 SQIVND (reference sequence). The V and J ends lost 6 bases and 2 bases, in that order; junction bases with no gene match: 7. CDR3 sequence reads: CASSRGLAGGLQETQYF. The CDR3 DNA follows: TGTGCCAGTAGCCGCGGACTAGCGGGGGGGTTACAAGAGACCCAGTACTTC.

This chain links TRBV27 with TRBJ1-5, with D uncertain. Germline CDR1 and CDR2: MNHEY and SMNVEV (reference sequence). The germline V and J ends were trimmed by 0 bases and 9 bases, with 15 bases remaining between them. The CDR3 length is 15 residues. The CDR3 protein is CASSLSRTLGSPQHF. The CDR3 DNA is TGTGCCAGCAGTTTATCGAGAACCCTCGGATCGCCCCAGCATTTT.

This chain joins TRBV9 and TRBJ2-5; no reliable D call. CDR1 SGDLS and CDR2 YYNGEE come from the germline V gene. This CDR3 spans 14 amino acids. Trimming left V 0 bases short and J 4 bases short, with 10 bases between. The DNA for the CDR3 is TGTGCCAGCAGCGTAGGTCGATCGGGAGAGACCCAGTACTTC. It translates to CASSVGRSGETQYF.

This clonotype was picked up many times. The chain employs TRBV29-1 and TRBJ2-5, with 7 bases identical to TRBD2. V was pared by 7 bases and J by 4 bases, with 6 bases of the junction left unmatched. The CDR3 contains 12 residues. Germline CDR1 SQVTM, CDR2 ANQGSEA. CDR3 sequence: CSGSGMGETQYF. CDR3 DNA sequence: TGCAGCGGAAGCGGGATGGGAGAGACCCAGTACTTC.

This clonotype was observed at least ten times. The CDR3 nucleotides are TGCAGTACCTCAGGGGGCGCTGAAGCTTTCTTT. Translated, it gives CSTSGGAEAFF. The V and J genes are TRBV20-1 and TRBJ1-1, with 8 bases identical to TRBD1. The length of the CDR3 is 11 residues. Trimming at V came to 8 bases and at J to 6 bases, leaving 5 bases not matched to a gene. CDR1 is DFQATT and CDR2 is SNEGSKA in the germline V gene (reference sequence).

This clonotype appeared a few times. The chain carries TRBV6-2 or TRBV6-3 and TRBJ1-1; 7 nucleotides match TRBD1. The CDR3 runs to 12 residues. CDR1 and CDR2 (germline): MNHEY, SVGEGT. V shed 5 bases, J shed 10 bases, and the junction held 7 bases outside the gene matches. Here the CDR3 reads CASSLQGIAAFF. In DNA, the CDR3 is TGTGCCAGCAGTCTACAGGGGATTGCAGCTTTCTTT.

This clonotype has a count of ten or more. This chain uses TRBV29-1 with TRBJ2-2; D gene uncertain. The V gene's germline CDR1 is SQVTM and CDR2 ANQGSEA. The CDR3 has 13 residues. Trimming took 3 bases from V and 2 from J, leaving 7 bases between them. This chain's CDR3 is CSVDRSNTGELFF. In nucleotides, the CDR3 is TGCAGCGTTGACAGGTCAAACACCGGGGAGCTGTTTTTT.

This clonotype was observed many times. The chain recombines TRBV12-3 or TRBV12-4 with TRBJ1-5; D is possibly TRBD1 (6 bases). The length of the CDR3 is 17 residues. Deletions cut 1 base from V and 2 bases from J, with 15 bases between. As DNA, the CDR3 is TGTGCCAGCAGTTTAGATCGAGGGGGGGTGGGCAATCAGCCCCAGCATTTT. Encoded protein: CASSLDRGGVGNQPQHF.

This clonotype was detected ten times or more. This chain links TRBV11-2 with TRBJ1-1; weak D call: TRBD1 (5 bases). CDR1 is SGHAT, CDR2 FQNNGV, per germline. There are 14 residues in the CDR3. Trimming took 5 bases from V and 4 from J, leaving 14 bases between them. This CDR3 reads CASSRTLLGTEAFF. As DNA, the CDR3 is TGTGCCAGCAGCCGGACACTGCTGGGCACTGAAGCTTTCTTT.

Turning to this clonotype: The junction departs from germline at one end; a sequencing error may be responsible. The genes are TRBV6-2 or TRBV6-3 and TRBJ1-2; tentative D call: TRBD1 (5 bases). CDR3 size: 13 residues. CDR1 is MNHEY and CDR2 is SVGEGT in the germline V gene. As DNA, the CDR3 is TGTGCCAGCAGTTCCCGAGGCAGGGACGGCTACAGCTTC. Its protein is CASSSRGRDGYSF.

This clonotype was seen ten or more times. The CDR3 region has the DNA TGCAGTGCTAGTGCGGCAGGGGAGGAGGAGACCCAGTACTTC. Protein sequence: CSASAAGEEETQYF. The V and J genes are TRBV20-1 and TRBJ2-5; D might be TRBD1 or TRBD2, each matching 6 bases. Germline CDR1 and CDR2: DFQATT and SNEGSKA (reference sequence). The CDR3 spans 14 residues. Trimming pared 3 bases from V and 5 bases from J, leaving 16 bases between.

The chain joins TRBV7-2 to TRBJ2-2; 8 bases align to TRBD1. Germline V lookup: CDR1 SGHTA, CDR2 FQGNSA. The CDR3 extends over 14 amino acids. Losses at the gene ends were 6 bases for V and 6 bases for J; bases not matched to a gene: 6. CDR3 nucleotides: TGTGCCAGCAGTCACAGGGGGGACGCCGGGGAGCTGTTTTTT. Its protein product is CASSHRGDAGELFF.

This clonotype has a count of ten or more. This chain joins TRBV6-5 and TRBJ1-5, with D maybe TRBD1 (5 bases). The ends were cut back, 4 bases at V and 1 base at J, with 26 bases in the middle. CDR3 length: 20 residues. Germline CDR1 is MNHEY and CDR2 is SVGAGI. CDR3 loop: CASSSYDRLGPPRSNQPQHF. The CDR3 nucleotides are TGTGCCAGCAGTTCTTACGACAGACTGGGTCCTCCGAGAAGCAATCAGCCCCAGCATTTT.

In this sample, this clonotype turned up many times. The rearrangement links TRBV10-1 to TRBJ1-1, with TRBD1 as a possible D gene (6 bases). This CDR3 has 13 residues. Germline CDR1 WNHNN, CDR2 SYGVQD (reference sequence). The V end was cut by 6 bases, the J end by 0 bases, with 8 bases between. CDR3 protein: CASSRDMNTEAFF. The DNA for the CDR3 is TGCGCCAGCAGCCGGGACATGAACACTGAAGCTTTCTTT.